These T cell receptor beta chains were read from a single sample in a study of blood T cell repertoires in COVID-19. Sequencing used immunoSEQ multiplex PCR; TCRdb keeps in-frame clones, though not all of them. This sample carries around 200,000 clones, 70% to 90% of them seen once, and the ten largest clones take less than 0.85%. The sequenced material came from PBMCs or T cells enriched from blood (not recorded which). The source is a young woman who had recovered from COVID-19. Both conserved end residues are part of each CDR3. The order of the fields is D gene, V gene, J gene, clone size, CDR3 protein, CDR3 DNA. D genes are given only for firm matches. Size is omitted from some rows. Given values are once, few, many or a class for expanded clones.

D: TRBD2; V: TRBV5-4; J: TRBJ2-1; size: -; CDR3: CASSMTSGDEQFF; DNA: TGTGCCAGCAGCATGACTAGCGGAGATGAGCAGTTCTTC
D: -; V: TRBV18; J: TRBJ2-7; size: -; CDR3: CASSPDRTTYEQYF; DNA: TGTGCCAGCTCACCGGACAGAACTACCTACGAGCAGTACTTC
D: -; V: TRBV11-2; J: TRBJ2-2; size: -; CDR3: CASSLVSWELFF; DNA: TGTGCCAGCAGCTTAGTTTCCTGGGAGCTGTTTTTT
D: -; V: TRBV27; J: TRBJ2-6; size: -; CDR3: CASSASGANVLTF; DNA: TGTGCCAGCAGTGCGTCTGGGGCCAACGTCCTGACTTTC
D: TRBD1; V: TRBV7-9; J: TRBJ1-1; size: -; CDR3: CASSLDRGTSEAFF; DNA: TGTGCCAGCAGCCTCGACAGGGGGACCTCTGAAGCTTTCTTT
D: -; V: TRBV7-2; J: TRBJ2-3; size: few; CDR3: CASSLGQATDTQYF; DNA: TGTGCCAGCAGCTTAGGACAGGCGACAGATACGCAGTATTTT
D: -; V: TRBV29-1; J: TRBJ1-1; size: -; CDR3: CVAGVPSTEAFF; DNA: TGCGTGGCAGGGGTTCCCTCCACTGAAGCTTTCTTT
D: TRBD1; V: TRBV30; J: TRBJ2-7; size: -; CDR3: CAWSPWTGTTMQYF; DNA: TGTGCCTGGAGTCCGTGGACAGGGACCACAATGCAGTACTTC
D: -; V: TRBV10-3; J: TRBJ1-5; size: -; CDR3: CAIRRTDGGPQHF; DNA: TGTGCCATCAGAAGAACTGACGGGGGGCCCCAGCATTTT
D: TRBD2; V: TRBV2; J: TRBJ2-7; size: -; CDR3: CASRVGTSGREVNVQYF; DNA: TGTGCCAGCAGGGTAGGGACTAGCGGGAGGGAAGTTAATGTGCAGTACTTC
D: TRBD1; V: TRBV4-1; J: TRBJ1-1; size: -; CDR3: CASSQPPGTGIEAFF; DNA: TGCGCCAGCAGCCAACCCCCCGGGACAGGGATTGAAGCTTTCTTT
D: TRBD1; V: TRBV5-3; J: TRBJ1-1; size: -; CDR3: CARSAGGTGDNTEAFF; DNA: TGTGCCAGAAGCGCGGGCGGGACAGGGGATAACACTGAAGCTTTCTTT
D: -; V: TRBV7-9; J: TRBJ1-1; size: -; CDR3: CASSAPGGGTEAFF; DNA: TGTGCCAGCAGCGCCCCGGGTGGTGGGACTGAAGCTTTCTTT
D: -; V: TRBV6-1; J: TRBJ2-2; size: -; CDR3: CASSEAERTGELFF; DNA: TGTGCCAGCAGTGAAGCTGAGCGTACCGGGGAGCTGTTTTTT
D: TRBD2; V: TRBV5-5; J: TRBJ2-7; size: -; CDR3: CASSTDTSANYEQYF; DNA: TGTGCCAGCAGCACCGATACTAGCGCCAACTACGAGCAGTACTTC
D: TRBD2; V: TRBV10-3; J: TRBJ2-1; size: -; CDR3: CAIWPGTSVYNEQFF; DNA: TGTGCCATCTGGCCCGGGACTAGCGTTTACAATGAGCAGTTCTTC
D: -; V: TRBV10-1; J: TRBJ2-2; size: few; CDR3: CASSNRDAGELFF; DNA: TGCGCCAGCAGTAACAGGGATGCCGGGGAGCTGTTTTTT
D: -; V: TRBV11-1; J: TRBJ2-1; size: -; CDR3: CASSLFSEGNEQFF; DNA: TGTGCCAGCAGCTTATTCTCCGAGGGCAATGAGCAGTTCTTC
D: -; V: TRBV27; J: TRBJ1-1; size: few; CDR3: CASSPGHLLEAFF; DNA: TGTGCCAGCAGCCCGGGACACCTCCTCGAAGCTTTCTTT
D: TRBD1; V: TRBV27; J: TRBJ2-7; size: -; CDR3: CASPGQDYEQYF; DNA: TGTGCCAGCCCGGGACAGGACTACGAGCAGTACTTC
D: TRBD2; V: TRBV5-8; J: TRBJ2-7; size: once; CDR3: CASRLLAGVSYEQYF; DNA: TGTGCCAGCAGGTTACTAGCGGGAGTGTCGTACGAGCAGTACTTC
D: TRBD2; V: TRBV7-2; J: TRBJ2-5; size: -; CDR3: CASSFLGGPGETQYF; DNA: TGTGCCAGCAGCTTTTTGGGAGGGCCCGGTGAGACCCAGTACTTC
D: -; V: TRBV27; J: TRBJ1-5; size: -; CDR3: CASSPRRGGNQPQHF; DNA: TGTGCCAGCAGCCCGCGTCGGGGAGGCAATCAGCCCCAGCATTTT
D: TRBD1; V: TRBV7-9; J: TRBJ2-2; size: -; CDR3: CASRRTGSTGELFF; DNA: TGTGCCAGCAGAAGGACAGGGAGCACCGGGGAGCTGTTTTTT
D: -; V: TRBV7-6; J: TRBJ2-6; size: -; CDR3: CASSLQQPGANVLTF; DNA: TGTGCCAGCAGCTTACAACAACCTGGGGCCAACGTCCTGACTTTC
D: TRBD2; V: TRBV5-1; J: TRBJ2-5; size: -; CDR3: CASSLGFGALAGQETQYF; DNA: TGCGCCAGCAGCTTGGGATTTGGGGCGCTAGCGGGTCAAGAGACCCAGTACTTC
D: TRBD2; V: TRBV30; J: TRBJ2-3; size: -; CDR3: CAWGLAGRKYF; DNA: TGTGCCTGGGGACTAGCGGGCCGCAAGTATTTT
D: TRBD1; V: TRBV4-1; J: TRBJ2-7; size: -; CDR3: CASSQGQGTYEQYF; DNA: TGCGCCAGCAGCCAAGGACAGGGGACCTACGAGCAGTACTTC
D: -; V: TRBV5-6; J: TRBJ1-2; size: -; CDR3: CASSGARGGYTF; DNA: TGTGCCAGCAGTGGGGCCCGCGGTGGCTACACCTTC
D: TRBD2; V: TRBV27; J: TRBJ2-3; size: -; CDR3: CASSLFGRAATDTQYF; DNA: TGTGCCAGCAGTTTATTCGGGAGGGCCGCCACAGATACGCAGTATTTT
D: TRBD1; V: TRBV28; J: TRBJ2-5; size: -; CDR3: CASRPDRGWQETQYF; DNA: TGTGCCAGCAGGCCTGACAGGGGGTGGCAAGAGACCCAGTACTTC
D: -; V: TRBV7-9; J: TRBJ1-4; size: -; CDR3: CASSQLPRGSHEKLFF; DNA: TGTGCCAGCAGCCAACTCCCAAGAGGGTCCCATGAAAAACTGTTTTTT
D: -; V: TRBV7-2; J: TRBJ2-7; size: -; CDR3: CASSLLGPYEQYF; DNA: TGTGCCAGCAGCCTTCTAGGCCCCTACGAGCAGTACTTC
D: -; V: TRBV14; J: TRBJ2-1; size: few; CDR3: CASSQSGNNEQFF; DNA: TGTGCCAGCAGCCAATCCGGGAACAATGAGCAGTTCTTC
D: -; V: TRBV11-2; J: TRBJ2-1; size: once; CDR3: CASSLNSLRSYNEQFF; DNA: TGTGCCAGCAGCTTAAATAGTCTGAGGTCCTACAATGAGCAGTTCTTC
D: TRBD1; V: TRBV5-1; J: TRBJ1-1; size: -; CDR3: CASSLADRSTEAFF; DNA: TGCGCCAGCAGCTTGGCGGACAGGAGCACTGAAGCTTTCTTT
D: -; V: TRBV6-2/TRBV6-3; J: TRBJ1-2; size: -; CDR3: CASSYSPDRSYGYTF; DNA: TGTGCCAGCAGTTACTCCCCCGACAGAAGCTATGGCTACACCTTC
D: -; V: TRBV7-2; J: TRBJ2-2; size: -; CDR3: CASSLAGPPGGGSGELFF; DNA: TGTGCCAGCAGCTTAGCGGGCCCCCCTGGAGGTGGGTCCGGGGAGCTGTTTTTT
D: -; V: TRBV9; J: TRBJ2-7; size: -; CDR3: CASSPQAGGAADEQYF; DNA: TGTGCCAGCAGCCCGCAAGCAGGAGGAGCGGCGGACGAGCAGTACTTC
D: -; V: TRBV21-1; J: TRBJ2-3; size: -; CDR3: CASSKGILAGGVPDTQYF; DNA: TGTGCCAGCAGCAAGGGTATTCTAGCGGGAGGTGTTCCAGATACGCAGTATTTT
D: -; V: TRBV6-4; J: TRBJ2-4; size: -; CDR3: CASKTGIKNIQYF; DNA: TGTGCCAGCAAAACGGGGATTAAAAACATTCAGTACTTC
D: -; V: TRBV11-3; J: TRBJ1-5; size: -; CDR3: CASSSRQQGLSSLPQHF; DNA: TGTGCCAGCAGTTCTCGGCAGCAGGGTTTATCCTCCCTGCCCCAGCATTTT
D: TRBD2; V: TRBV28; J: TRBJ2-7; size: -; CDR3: CAVSGSTAYEQYF; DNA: TGTGCCGTTAGCGGGAGTACGGCCTACGAGCAGTACTTC
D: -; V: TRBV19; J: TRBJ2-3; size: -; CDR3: CASSLGQNTDTQYF; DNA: TGTGCCAGTAGTCTCGGACAGAACACAGATACGCAGTATTTT
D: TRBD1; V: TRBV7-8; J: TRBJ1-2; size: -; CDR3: CASSPGPGQGYGYTF; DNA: TGTGCCAGCAGCCCCGGTCCGGGACAGGGTTATGGCTACACCTTC
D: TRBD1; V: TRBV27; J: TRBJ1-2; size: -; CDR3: CASSLSYYPGQGVNYGYTF; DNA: TGTGCCAGCAGTTTATCCTACTACCCCGGACAGGGCGTTAACTATGGCTACACCTTC
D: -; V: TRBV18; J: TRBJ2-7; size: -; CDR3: CASSLAGTYEQYF; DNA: TGTGCCAGCTCGTTGGCAGGGACCTACGAGCAGTACTTC
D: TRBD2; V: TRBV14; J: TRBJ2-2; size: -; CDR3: CASSQDLSGSRELFF; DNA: TGTGCCAGCAGCCAAGATTTAAGCGGGAGCCGGGAGCTGTTTTTT
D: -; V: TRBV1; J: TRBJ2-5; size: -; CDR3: CTSSQTQKGGETQYF; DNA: TGCACCAGCAGCCAGACCCAAAAAGGCGGGGAGACCCAGTACTTC
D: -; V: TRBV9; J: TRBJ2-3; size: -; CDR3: CASSSRGQFTDTQYF; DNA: TGTGCCAGCAGCTCGAGAGGACAGTTCACAGATACGCAGTATTTT
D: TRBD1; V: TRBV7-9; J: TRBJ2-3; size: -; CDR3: CASSLGPRTGTDTQYF; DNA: TGTGCCAGCAGCTTAGGCCCCCGGACAGGGACAGATACGCAGTATTTT
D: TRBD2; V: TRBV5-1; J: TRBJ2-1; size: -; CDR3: CASSLAAGVAYNEQFF; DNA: TGCGCCAGCAGCTTGGCAGCGGGAGTAGCCTACAATGAGCAGTTCTTC